A selection of T cell receptor beta chains follows, all from one sample in a study of early T cells in non-severe SARS-CoV-2 infection. TCRdb itself ran the 5' RACE reads through MiXCR, one entry per CDR3 protein. The sample lists tens of thousands of distinct CDR3 sequences, 10% occurring once. Sequencing input: whole blood. These receptors were taken from an adult who was a healthcare worker with PCR-confirmed SARS-CoV-2 infection or an uninfected control (not recorded which). Both conserved end residues are part of each CDR3. A D gene is named only where the DNA matches it firmly. Clone size is shown for a subset of rows, as once, few, many or a class of expanded clone.

d_call,v_call,cdr3_length,clone_size,j_call,cdr3_nt,cdr3_aa
NA,TRBV5-1,13,many,TRBJ1-1,TGCGCCAGCAGCCTCCAGGGCAACACTGAAGCTTTCTTT,CASSLQGNTEAFF
NA,TRBV15,14,many,TRBJ2-7,TGTGCCACCAGCAGGATAGTGTCTTCCTACGAGCAGTACTTC,CATSRIVSSYEQYF
TRBD2,TRBV3-1,18,many,TRBJ2-1,TGTGCCAGCAGCCAAGATTCCGGGACTAGCGGGAGTATCTATGAGCAGTTCTTC,CASSQDSGTSGSIYEQFF
NA,TRBV3-1,13,many,TRBJ1-2,TGTGCCAGCAGCCAAATCCAAAGCTATGGCTACACCTTC,CASSQIQSYGYTF
TRBD1,TRBV3-1,14,many,TRBJ2-7,TGTGCCAGCAGCCAAAGCAACCAGGGGGTTGAGCAGTACTTC,CASSQSNQGVEQYF
NA,TRBV12-3/TRBV12-4,14,NA,TRBJ1-1,TGTGCCAGCACCACCCTGACCCTGAACACTGAAGCTTTCTTT,CASTTLTLNTEAFF
TRBD1,TRBV29-1,10,NA,TRBJ1-1,TGCAGAGGACAGGGGGCTGAAGCTTTCTTT,CRGQGAEAFF
TRBD1,TRBV7-9,15,many,TRBJ2-5,TGTGCCAGCAGCCGCCGGGACAGCATACAAGAGACCCAGTACTTC,CASSRRDSIQETQYF
TRBD1,TRBV29-1,11,NA,TRBJ2-7,TGCAGCGTTGGGACAGGGCACGAGCAGTACTTC,CSVGTGHEQYF
TRBD2,TRBV3-1,13,many,TRBJ2-7,TGTGCCAGCAGTCAAGCGGGAAACTACGAGCAGTACTTC,CASSQAGNYEQYF
NA,TRBV5-6,15,NA,TRBJ1-6,TGTGCCAGCAGCCTGGTGGCAGGAGGAAATTCACCCCTCCACTTT,CASSLVAGGNSPLHF
NA,TRBV7-6,16,many,TRBJ1-2,TGTGCCAGCAGCTTAGTTGGAACGGGAGGGGTGGCTGGCTACACCTTC,CASSLVGTGGVAGYTF
NA,TRBV5-6,15,NA,TRBJ2-3,TGTGCCAGCAGCGACGTTAAACTACCCACAGATACGCAGTATTTT,CASSDVKLPTDTQYF
TRBD2,TRBV11-2,15,few,TRBJ2-7,TGTGCCAGCAGTTCGATTAGCGGGAGCTCCTACGAGCAGTACTTC,CASSSISGSSYEQYF
TRBD2,TRBV12-3/TRBV12-4,15,many,TRBJ2-3,TGTGCCAGCAGTTTAGGCAGGCGGGAGGGAGATACGCAGTATTTT,CASSLGRREGDTQYF
TRBD2,TRBV7-9,17,few,TRBJ2-3,TGTGCCAGCAGCTTAGCTTTAGCGGGAGTGGAGACAGATACGCAGTATTTT,CASSLALAGVETDTQYF
NA,TRBV9,13,many,TRBJ1-3,TGTGCCAGCAGCGTAGGCACACAGAGCACCATATATTTT,CASSVGTQSTIYF
NA,TRBV14,12,NA,TRBJ2-1,TGTGCCAGCACTGGGAGGTACAATGAGCAGTTCTTC,CASTGRYNEQFF
TRBD2,TRBV20-1,14,many,TRBJ2-1,TGCAGTGCTAGTTGGCGGGAGTTGAACAATGAGCAGTTCTTC,CSASWRELNNEQFF
NA,TRBV9,13,few,TRBJ2-2,TGTGCCAGCTCCAGAAGCCTAGCCGGGGAGCTGTTTTTT,CASSRSLAGELFF
NA,TRBV5-1,18,few,TRBJ2-6,TGCGCCAGCAGCCCACAGCCCGGGGGCGCCTCTGGGGCCAACGTCCTGACTTTC,CASSPQPGGASGANVLTF
NA,TRBV4-3,15,many,TRBJ2-4,TGCGCCAGCAGCCAAGTGGGCCCAGGGTTAGACATTCAGTACTTC,CASSQVGPGLDIQYF
TRBD2,TRBV29-1,12,many,TRBJ2-1,TGCAGCGTTGAAAGGACTAGCGGAGAGCAGTTCTTC,CSVERTSGEQFF
TRBD2,TRBV7-2,16,many,TRBJ2-3,TGTGCCAGCAGCTCCGGGAGCGGGAGAGGAACAGATACGCAGTATTTT,CASSSGSGRGTDTQYF
NA,TRBV30,11,many,TRBJ1-1,TGTGCGCTTGAAAGGAACACTGAAGCTTTCTTT,CALERNTEAFF
NA,TRBV6-2/TRBV6-3,16,many,TRBJ1-5,TGTGCCAGCTTCGGGGGGGGCCTTTATAGCAATCAGCCCCAGCATTTT,CASFGGGLYSNQPQHF
TRBD2,TRBV27,16,NA,TRBJ2-3,TGTGCCAGCCGGACTAGCGGGAGCTGGGCCACAGATACGCAGTATTTT,CASRTSGSWATDTQYF
NA,TRBV19,17,many,TRBJ2-4,TGTGCCAGTAGTATAGGGGGCAGCCAAATAGCCAAAAACATTCAGTACTTC,CASSIGGSQIAKNIQYF
TRBD1,TRBV19,15,few,TRBJ2-7,TGTGCCAGTAGTAGCGGACAGGGAGTATCCCACGAGCAGTACTTC,CASSSGQGVSHEQYF
NA,TRBV5-6,15,many,TRBJ1-5,TGTGCCAGCAGCTTGGGGCAGAGGGGGAATCAGCCCCAGCATTTT,CASSLGQRGNQPQHF
NA,TRBV18,14,many,TRBJ2-1,TGTGCCAGCTCACGGGGACCCATTCAGGGTGAGCAGTTCTTC,CASSRGPIQGEQFF
NA,TRBV10-3,12,NA,TRBJ2-7,TGTGCCATCAGTCTACAGGGCCACGAGCAGTACTTC,CAISLQGHEQYF
TRBD1,TRBV7-6,12,NA,TRBJ2-3,TGTGCCAGCAGCTTCGGTCAGGGGGCGCAGTATTTT,CASSFGQGAQYF
NA,TRBV30,13,many,TRBJ1-2,TGTGCCTGGAGTGTAGGAGGGTTAAATGGCTACACCTTC,CAWSVGGLNGYTF
NA,TRBV6-2/TRBV6-3,12,few,TRBJ2-1,TGTGCCAGCAGTTCCCTGAGCGGCTTCCAGTTCTTC,CASSSLSGFQFF
TRBD1,TRBV5-4,16,few,TRBJ1-2,TGTGCCAGCAGCGCGTCGACAGGGGTCGCGCATTATGGCTACACCTTC,CASSASTGVAHYGYTF
NA,TRBV5-1,15,NA,TRBJ2-2,TGCGCCAGCAGCTTCCAACCCACGAACACCGGGGAGCTGTTTTTT,CASSFQPTNTGELFF
TRBD1,TRBV6-2/TRBV6-3,14,many,TRBJ1-1,TGTGCCAGCAGTAGCTCCAGGGGGACCACTGAAGCTTTCTTT,CASSSSRGTTEAFF
TRBD1,TRBV11-2,15,many,TRBJ2-7,TGTGCCAGCAGCTTATCCGGGACAGAGACCTACGAGCAGTACTTC,CASSLSGTETYEQYF
NA,TRBV7-2,13,few,TRBJ1-6,TGTGCCAGCAGCTTAGTGGGGAATTCACCCCTCCACTTT,CASSLVGNSPLHF